These 2 T cell receptor beta chains originate from one sample sequenced in a study of cytomegalovirus exposure and HLA in healthy donors. Data came from immunoSEQ multiplex PCR; TCRdb stores just in-frame clones and leaves some out. The table lists some 90,000 clones, approximately 96% of them singletons, with 0.78% in the top ten. Sequenced sample: PBMCs. The receptors were sampled from a man aged 18 to 35 in good health and CMV-seronegative.

This chain joins TRBV10-2 and TRBJ1-1; weak D call: TRBD1 (5 bases). CDR1 and CDR2 from the germline V gene are WSHSY and SAAADI. The CDR3 covers 12 residues. V was clipped by 8 bases and J by 6 bases, with 13 bases between them. CDR3 DNA sequence: TGCGCCAGCCCAGTAGGGGAATCTGAAGCTTTCTTT. This encodes CASPVGESEAFF.

The chain recombines TRBV5-4 with TRBJ2-3, with 8 bases fitting TRBD2. The J segment lost 0 bases and the V segment lost 2 bases, leaving 5 bases of the junction unmatched. Germline CDR1 is SGHNT and CDR2 is YYREEE (reference sequence). The length of the CDR3 is 16 residues. The CDR3 sequence: CASSFGGGRSTDTQYF. In DNA, the CDR3 is TGTGCCAGCAGCTTCGGTGGCGGGAGGAGCACAGATACGCAGTATTTT.